This is a list of T cell receptor beta chains from one sample in a study of blood T cell repertoires in COVID-19. Repertoires were generated with immunoSEQ multiplex PCR, while TCRdb's copy carries only in-frame clones and drops some. The sample records about 160,000 clones, roughly 91% being singletons. Sequencing used peripheral blood. The receptors come from a woman aged 50 to 60 with acute or convalescent COVID-19. Each CDR3 is given with its conserved first and last residue. D genes are given only for firm matches. Rows may omit the clone size; those that give it use once, few, many or a size class.

d_call	j_call	v_call	clone_size	cdr3_nt	cdr3_aa
TRBD1	TRBJ1-1	TRBV5-6	.	TGTGCCAGCAGCTTCGACAGGGCCACTGAAGCTTTCTTT	CASSFDRATEAFF
.	TRBJ1-3	TRBV9	.	TGTGCCAGCAGCGTGGACGAAGGGGGATGGGCCCTCTCTGGAAACACCATATATTTT	CASSVDEGGWALSGNTIYF
.	TRBJ2-7	TRBV7-9	.	TGTGCCAGCAGCTCCCCCCGATGGCAGGCGTCCTACGAGCAGTACTTC	CASSSPRWQASYEQYF
.	TRBJ2-3	TRBV10-3	.	TGTGCCATCAAGGGGCAGGGGCTGGGGAGCACAGATACGCAGTATTTT	CAIKGQGLGSTDTQYF
.	TRBJ2-2	TRBV10-3	.	TGTGCCACCCAGGCCTTTAACACCGGGGAGCTGTTTTTT	CATQAFNTGELFF
.	TRBJ2-6	TRBV5-1	.	TGCGCCAGCAGCTTGGTAGGTACAGGTCTCTCTGGGGCCAACGTCCTGACTTTC	CASSLVGTGLSGANVLTF
.	TRBJ1-6	TRBV4-1	.	TGCGCCAGCAGCCAAGATGATGGGACTAGTTCACCCCTCCACTTT	CASSQDDGTSSPLHF
.	TRBJ1-5	TRBV7-9	.	TGTGCCAGCAGCCCTAGCCAGGAGAATCAGCCCCAGCATTTT	CASSPSQENQPQHF
TRBD1	TRBJ1-4	TRBV9	.	TGTGCCAGCAGCCCGACAGGGGCGATACCAACTAATGAAAAACTGTTTTTT	CASSPTGAIPTNEKLFF
TRBD1	TRBJ2-6	TRBV23-1	.	TGCGCCAGCACGCGAGGACAGGGACCCAGTGTCTCTGGGGCCAACGTCCTGACTTTC	CASTRGQGPSVSGANVLTF
.	TRBJ2-1	TRBV6-4	.	TGTGCCAGCAGGCAGTTGGCGGCCCGGGGTGAGCAGTTCTTC	CASRQLAARGEQFF
.	TRBJ1-1	TRBV25-1	.	TGTGCCAGCAGTGAATTCGGCACTGAAGCTTTCTTT	CASSEFGTEAFF
.	TRBJ1-6	TRBV3-1/TRBV3-2	.	TGTGCCAGCAGCCAAGATCGGCTAGGCGGTTCACCCCTCCACTTT	CASSQDRLGGSPLHF
TRBD1	TRBJ2-1	TRBV19	.	TGTGCCAGTAGTTTTACCCCGCTGACTAGCCCCGGACAGGGGGAGCAGTTCTTC	CASSFTPLTSPGQGEQFF
.	TRBJ1-1	TRBV29-1	.	TGCAGCGTTGGCCCGGGGAACACTGAAGCTTTCTTT	CSVGPGNTEAFF
TRBD1	TRBJ1-5	TRBV4-1	.	TGCGCCAGCAGCCAATCGGACAGGATAAATCAGCCCCAGCATTTT	CASSQSDRINQPQHF
TRBD1	TRBJ2-1	TRBV28	.	TGTGCCACTTTGGGACAGGGGGCAAAGAGAGGGAGCAATGAGCAGTTCTTC	CATLGQGAKRGSNEQFF
.	TRBJ1-5	TRBV6-5	.	TGTGCCAGCAGACAGGGTGGAAGCAATCAGCCCCAGCATTTT	CASRQGGSNQPQHF
TRBD1	TRBJ2-7	TRBV7-9	.	TGTGCCAGCGCTAGCCCCAGGGGGCGAATGAACGAGCAGTACTTC	CASASPRGRMNEQYF
TRBD1	TRBJ2-5	TRBV5-6	.	TGTGCCAGCAGCTTGAAAGGGACAGGGGGTCGAGAGACCCAGTACTTC	CASSLKGTGGRETQYF
.	TRBJ2-1	TRBV4-1	.	TGCGCCAGCAGCCATGGACTATACAATGAGCAGTTCTTC	CASSHGLYNEQFF
TRBD2	TRBJ2-3	TRBV28	.	TGTGCCAGCAGTTTTGGAAGCGGGAGTACCGGAGATACGCAGTATTTT	CASSFGSGSTGDTQYF
.	TRBJ1-1	TRBV7-3	.	TGTGCCAGCAGCTTCGGGGGAGGGACTGAAGCTTTCTTT	CASSFGGGTEAFF
.	TRBJ1-1	TRBV6-5	.	TGTGCCAGCAGCCCCGCTGGGCGAGTCACTGAAGCTTTCTTT	CASSPAGRVTEAFF
.	TRBJ2-2	TRBV15	.	TGTGCCACCTTAAGGGAGTCCGGGGAGCTGTTTTTT	CATLRESGELFF
TRBD2	TRBJ2-7	TRBV7-8	.	TGTGCCAGCAGCAACACAGGACTAGCGGCCTACGAGCAGTACTTC	CASSNTGLAAYEQYF
TRBD2	TRBJ2-5	TRBV6-6	.	TGTGCCAGCAGTTCCTTAGCGGGGGCACAAGAGACCCAGTACTTC	CASSSLAGAQETQYF
TRBD1	TRBJ2-1	TRBV6-5	.	TGTGCCAGCAGCCGGACAGGGGTCTACAATGAGCAGTTCTTC	CASSRTGVYNEQFF
.	TRBJ1-1	TRBV4-2	.	TGTGCCAGCAGCCAAGAGGAAAAGGGAGCAACTGAAGCTTTCTTT	CASSQEEKGATEAFF
.	TRBJ1-4	TRBV30	.	TGTGCCTGGAGTGTTCCCTTACAGGAAAAACTGTTTTTT	CAWSVPLQEKLFF
.	TRBJ1-4	TRBV29-1	once	TGCAGCGTTGGTGCGGGGAATGAAAAACTGTTTTTT	CSVGAGNEKLFF
.	TRBJ2-7	TRBV7-2	.	TGTGCCAGCAGCCCCCCCATGGCATACGAGCAGTACTTC	CASSPPMAYEQYF
TRBD2	TRBJ2-3	TRBV24-1	.	TGTGCCACCAGTGGGGGGGGAGGATCCACAGATACGCAGTATTTT	CATSGGGGSTDTQYF
TRBD2	TRBJ2-1	TRBV7-9	.	TGTGCCAGCAGCGCACCGGGACTAGCGTACGAGCAGTTCTTC	CASSAPGLAYEQFF
.	TRBJ1-6	TRBV5-5	.	TGTGCCAGCAGCCTCCCTGACAGGCTAGATAATTCACCCCTCCACTTT	CASSLPDRLDNSPLHF
.	TRBJ1-5	TRBV10-2	.	TGCGCCAGCAGTGAGCCTCCCGGTTCTCCCCAGCATTTT	CASSEPPGSPQHF
TRBD2	TRBJ2-2	TRBV11-2	once	TGTGCCAGCGGGGGACTAGCGGGGTTCACGAACACCGGGGAGCTGTTTTTT	CASGGLAGFTNTGELFF
TRBD2	TRBJ2-7	TRBV7-2	.	TGTGCCAGCAGCTTAGTTGGGGGGGTCTACGAGCAGTACTTC	CASSLVGGVYEQYF
TRBD1	TRBJ1-1	TRBV6-5	once	TGTGCCAGCACCTTCGACAGGGTGGCTTTCTTT	CASTFDRVAFF
TRBD2	TRBJ2-5	TRBV2	.	TGTGCCAGCAGTGAATACGGGAGGTCCTCGGAGACCCAGTACTTC	CASSEYGRSSETQYF
.	TRBJ2-7	TRBV6-5	.	TGTGCCTCCCAAGGGGGTTCTTTCGAGGAGCAGTACTTC	CASQGGSFEEQYF
TRBD1	TRBJ2-1	TRBV7-2	.	TGTGCCAGCAGCTTAGTGGCAGGGGGCTTCTACAATGAGCAGTTCTTC	CASSLVAGGFYNEQFF
.	TRBJ1-2	TRBV7-2	.	TGTGCCAGCAGCTTACAGGGAAGGGACTATGGCTACACCTTC	CASSLQGRDYGYTF
.	TRBJ2-1	TRBV11-2	few	TGTGCCGTGGAGGACGGGAGCTCCTACAATGAGCAGTTCTTC	CAVEDGSSYNEQFF
.	TRBJ1-4	TRBV15	.	TGTGCCACCAGCCAAGGGGGGGTCGGGATTAATGAAAAACTGTTTTTT	CATSQGGVGINEKLFF
.	TRBJ1-1	TRBV12-3/TRBV12-4	.	TGTGCCAGCAGTTTAGGACTGGGGGGTTTCTTT	CASSLGLGGFF
.	TRBJ1-1	TRBV29-1	few	TGCAGCGCTGGCCAGGGAGGGACCTCCTCTGAAGCTTTCTTT	CSAGQGGTSSEAFF
TRBD1	TRBJ2-7	TRBV3-1/TRBV3-2	.	TGTGCCAGCAGCCAACGACAGGGGAACTCCTACGAGCAGTACTTC	CASSQRQGNSYEQYF
TRBD1	TRBJ1-2	TRBV5-1	.	TGCGCCAGCTCGAACGGACAGGGGGGCTATGGCTACACCTTC	CASSNGQGGYGYTF
.	TRBJ1-5	TRBV30	.	TGTGCCTGGAGTCCGGTAGGGGGTGGCAATCAGCCCCAGCATTTT	CAWSPVGGGNQPQHF
.	TRBJ2-7	TRBV7-9	.	TGTGCCAGCAGCTTAGGTCCAGGGGCCTACGAGCAGTACTTC	CASSLGPGAYEQYF
TRBD1	TRBJ2-1	TRBV5-1	.	TGCGCCAGCAGCGAACCGGGACAGGGAATTTTGAATGAGCAGTTCTTC	CASSEPGQGILNEQFF
TRBD2	TRBJ2-7	TRBV27	.	TGTGCCAGCAAAATTACTAGCGCTACCTACGAGCAGTACTTC	CASKITSATYEQYF
.	TRBJ1-1	TRBV2	.	TGTGCCAGCAGTGAGCAGGGGAATACTGAAGCTTTCTTT	CASSEQGNTEAFF
TRBD1	TRBJ1-4	TRBV10-3	few	TGTGCCTCACAGGACAGGGGTAATGAAAAACTGTTTTTT	CASQDRGNEKLFF
.	TRBJ2-3	TRBV7-3	.	TGTGCCAGCAGCCTCAGGAGGGCCGATACGCAGTATTTT	CASSLRRADTQYF
.	TRBJ2-1	TRBV1	.	TGCACCAGCAGCCTCAGCGGCGCAGGCTGTGAGCAGTTCTTC	CTSSLSGAGCEQFF
TRBD1	TRBJ1-5	TRBV3-1/TRBV3-2	.	TGTGCCAGCAGCTTCGGACAGGGGCGAGGGGAGCCCCAGCATTTT	CASSFGQGRGEPQHF